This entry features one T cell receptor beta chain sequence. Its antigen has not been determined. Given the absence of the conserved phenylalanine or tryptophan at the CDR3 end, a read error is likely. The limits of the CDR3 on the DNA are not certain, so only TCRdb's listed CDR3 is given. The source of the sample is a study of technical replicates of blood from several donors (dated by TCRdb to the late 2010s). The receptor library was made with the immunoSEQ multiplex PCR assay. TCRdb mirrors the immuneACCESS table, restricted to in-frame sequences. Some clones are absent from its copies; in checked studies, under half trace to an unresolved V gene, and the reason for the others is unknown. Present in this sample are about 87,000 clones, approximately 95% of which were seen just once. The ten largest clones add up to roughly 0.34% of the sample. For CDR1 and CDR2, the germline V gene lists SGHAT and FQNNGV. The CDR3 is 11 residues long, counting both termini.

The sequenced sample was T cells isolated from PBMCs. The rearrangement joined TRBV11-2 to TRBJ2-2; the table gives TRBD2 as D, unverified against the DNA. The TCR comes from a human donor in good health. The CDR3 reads CASSLSGSPIS.